This TCR beta chain was captured in a study of response to subunit inactivated influenza vaccine. The CDR3 is made up of 15 amino acids. Trimming took 6 bases from V and 3 from J; bases not matched to a gene: 9. One entry per CDR3 protein, called by TCRdb with MiXCR from the RT-PCR reads. The sample includes around 530,000 distinct CDR3 sequences, 15% to 20% of them seen just once. A few counts support this clonotype. This receptor was taken from a man aged 45 to 70 who received an inactivated influenza vaccine. This specimen consisted of CD4+ T cells sorted from PBMCs, obtained around 25 months after vaccination. This chain joins TRBV12-3 or TRBV12-4 and TRBJ2-7; TRBD1 matches at 9 bases. CDR3 nucleotides: TGTGCCAGCAGCCAACCGGGACAGGGAGTCTACGAGCAGTACTTC. Its protein is CASSQPGQGVYEQYF.